This is a list of T cell receptor beta chains from one sample in a study of T cell changes during pregnancy in multiple sclerosis. Repertoires were generated with immunoSEQ multiplex PCR, while TCRdb's copy carries only in-frame clones and drops some. Of 40,000 to 60,000 clones detected, around 90% appear once; the ten largest clones hold approximately 1.6%. The source was peripheral blood, collected in the first trimester of pregnancy. Receptors originate from a female donor in good health, enrolled as a control in a pregnancy study. CDR3s leave out the opening cysteine and the closing phenylalanine or tryptophan. The order of the fields is V gene, J gene, CDR3 protein.

v_call: TRBV19
j_call: TRBJ2-7
cdr3_aa: ASSIGGQGGTYEQY

v_call: TRBV7-2
j_call: TRBJ2-3
cdr3_aa: ASSLGAEPSTDTQY

v_call: TRBV28
j_call: TRBJ1-5
cdr3_aa: ASTPGGAVYQPQH

v_call: TRBV2
j_call: TRBJ2-3
cdr3_aa: ASRRVAGYTDTQY

v_call: TRBV30
j_call: TRBJ1-1
cdr3_aa: AWRFGVNTEAF

v_call: TRBV19
j_call: TRBJ1-2
cdr3_aa: ASSMGQGFYGYT

v_call: TRBV9
j_call: TRBJ2-3
cdr3_aa: ASSGGTDTQY

v_call: TRBV18
j_call: TRBJ2-3
cdr3_aa: ASSLKRVSTDTQY

v_call: TRBV4-1
j_call: TRBJ2-7
cdr3_aa: ASSQDQGSGISQY

v_call: TRBV7-9
j_call: TRBJ1-5
cdr3_aa: ASSGGTGDQPQH

v_call: TRBV6-5
j_call: TRBJ1-1
cdr3_aa: ASSYGNQEAF

v_call: TRBV10-3
j_call: TRBJ2-7
cdr3_aa: AISESGVRIVYEQY

v_call: TRBV9
j_call: TRBJ2-5
cdr3_aa: ASSALDQETQY

v_call: TRBV7-8
j_call: TRBJ2-1
cdr3_aa: ASSIGLDNEQF

v_call: TRBV19
j_call: TRBJ1-6
cdr3_aa: ASSPSINSYNSPLH

v_call: TRBV4-3
j_call: TRBJ2-1
cdr3_aa: ASSPGTGEYNEQF